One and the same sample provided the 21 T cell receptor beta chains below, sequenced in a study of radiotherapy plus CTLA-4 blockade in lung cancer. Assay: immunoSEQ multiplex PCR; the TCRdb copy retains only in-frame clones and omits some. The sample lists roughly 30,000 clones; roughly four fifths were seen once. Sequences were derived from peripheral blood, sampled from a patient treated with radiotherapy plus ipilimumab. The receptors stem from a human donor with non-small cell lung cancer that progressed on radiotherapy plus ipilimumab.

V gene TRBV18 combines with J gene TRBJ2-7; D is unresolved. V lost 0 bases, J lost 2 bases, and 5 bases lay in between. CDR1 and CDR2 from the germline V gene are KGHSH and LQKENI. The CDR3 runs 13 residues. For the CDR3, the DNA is TGTGCCAGCTCACCACCGGCAGCCTACGAGCAGTACTTC. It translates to CASSPPAAYEQYF.

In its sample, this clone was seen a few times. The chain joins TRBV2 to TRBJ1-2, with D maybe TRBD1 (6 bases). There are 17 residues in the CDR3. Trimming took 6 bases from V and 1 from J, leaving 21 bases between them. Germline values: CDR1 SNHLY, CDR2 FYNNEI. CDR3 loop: CASRGQKTLGGNYGYTF. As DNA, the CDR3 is TGTGCCAGCAGAGGACAGAAGACCCTAGGAGGTAACTATGGCTACACCTTC.

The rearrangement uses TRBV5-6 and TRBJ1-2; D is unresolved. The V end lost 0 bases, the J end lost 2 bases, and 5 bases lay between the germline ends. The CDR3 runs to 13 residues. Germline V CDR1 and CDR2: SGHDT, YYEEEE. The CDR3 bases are TGTGCCAGCAGCTTGGAGAGGAACTATGGCTACACCTTC. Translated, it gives CASSLERNYGYTF.

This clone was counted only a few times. CDR3 nucleotides: TGTGCCAGCATCGACAGTAGGAGACGCCCTAACGGGGAGCTGTTTTTT. It specifies CASIDSRRRPNGELFF. The V call is TRBV5-6, the J call TRBJ2-2; D is perhaps TRBD1 (5 bases). With 6 bases removed from V and 7 bases from J, the gap between germline ends came to 22 bases. The CDR3 has 16 residues. CDR1 SGHDT and CDR2 YYEEEE come from the germline V gene.

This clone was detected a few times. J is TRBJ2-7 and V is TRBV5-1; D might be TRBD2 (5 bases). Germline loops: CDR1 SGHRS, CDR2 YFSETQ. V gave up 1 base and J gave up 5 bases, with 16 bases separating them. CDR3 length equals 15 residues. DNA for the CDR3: TGCGCCAGCAGCTTGAACCCCGGGAAGGCGAACGAGCAGTACTTC. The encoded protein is CASSLNPGKANEQYF.

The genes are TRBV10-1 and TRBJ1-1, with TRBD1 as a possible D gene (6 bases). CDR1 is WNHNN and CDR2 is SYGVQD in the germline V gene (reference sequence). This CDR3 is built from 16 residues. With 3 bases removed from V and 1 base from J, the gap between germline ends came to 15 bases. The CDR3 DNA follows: TGCGCCAGCAGTGACCCGACAGGCGATGGGAACACTGAAGCTTTCTTT. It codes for CASSDPTGDGNTEAFF.

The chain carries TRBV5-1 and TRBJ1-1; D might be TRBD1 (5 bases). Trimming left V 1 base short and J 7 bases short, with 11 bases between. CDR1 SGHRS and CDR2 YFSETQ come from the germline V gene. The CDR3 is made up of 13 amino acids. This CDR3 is CASSLSTGIEAFF. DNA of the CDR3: TGCGCCAGCAGCTTGTCAACAGGAATTGAAGCTTTCTTT.

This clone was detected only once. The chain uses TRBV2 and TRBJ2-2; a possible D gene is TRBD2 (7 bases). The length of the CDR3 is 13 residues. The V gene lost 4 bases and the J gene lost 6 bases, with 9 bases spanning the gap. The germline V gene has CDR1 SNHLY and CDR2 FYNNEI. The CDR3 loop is CASSVGGAGELFF. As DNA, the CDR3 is TGTGCCAGCAGTGTAGGGGGGGCCGGGGAGCTGTTTTTT.

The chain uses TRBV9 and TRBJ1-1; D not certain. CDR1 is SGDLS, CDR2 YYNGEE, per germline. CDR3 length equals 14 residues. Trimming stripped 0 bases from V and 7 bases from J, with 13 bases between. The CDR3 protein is CASSVGPDTDEAFF. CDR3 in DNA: TGTGCCAGCAGCGTAGGACCCGACACTGATGAAGCTTTCTTT. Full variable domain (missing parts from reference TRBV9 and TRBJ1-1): DSGVTQTPKHLITATGQRVTLRCSPRSGDLSVYWYQQSLDQGLQFLIQYYNGEERAKGNILERFSAQQFPDLHSELNLSSLELGDSALYFCASSVGPDTDEAFFGQGTRLTVV.

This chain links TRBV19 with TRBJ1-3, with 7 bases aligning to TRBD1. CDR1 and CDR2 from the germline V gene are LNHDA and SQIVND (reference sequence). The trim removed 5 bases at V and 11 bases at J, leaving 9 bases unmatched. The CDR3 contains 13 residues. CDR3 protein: CASSLPEGTAIYF. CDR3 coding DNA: TGTGCCAGTAGTTTACCCGAAGGGACAGCCATATATTTT. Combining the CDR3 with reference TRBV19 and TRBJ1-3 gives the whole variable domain DGGITQSPKYLFRKEGQNVTLSCEQNLNHDAMYWYRQDPGQGLRLIYYSQIVNDFQKGDIAEGYSVSREKKESFPLTVTSAQKNPTAFYLCASSLPEGTAIYFGEGSWLTVV.

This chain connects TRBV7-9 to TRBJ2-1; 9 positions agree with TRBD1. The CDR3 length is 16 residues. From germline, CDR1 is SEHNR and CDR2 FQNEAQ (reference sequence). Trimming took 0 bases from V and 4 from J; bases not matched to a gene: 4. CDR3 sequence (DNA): TGTGCCAGCAGCTTAGCGAAGACAGGGGGGTACAATGAGCAGTTCTTC. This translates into CASSLAKTGGYNEQFF.

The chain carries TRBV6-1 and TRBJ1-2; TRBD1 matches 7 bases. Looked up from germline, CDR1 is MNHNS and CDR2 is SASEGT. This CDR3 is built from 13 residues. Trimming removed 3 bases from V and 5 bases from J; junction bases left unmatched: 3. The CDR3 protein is CASSEGQRYGYTF. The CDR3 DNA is TGTGCCAGCAGTGAGGGACAGCGGTATGGCTACACCTTC.

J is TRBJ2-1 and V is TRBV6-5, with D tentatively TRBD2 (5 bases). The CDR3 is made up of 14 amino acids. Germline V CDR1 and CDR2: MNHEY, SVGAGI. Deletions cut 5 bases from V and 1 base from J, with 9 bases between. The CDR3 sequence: CASSPRTSYNEQFF. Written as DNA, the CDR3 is TGTGCCAGCAGTCCTCGGACTTCCTACAATGAGCAGTTCTTC.

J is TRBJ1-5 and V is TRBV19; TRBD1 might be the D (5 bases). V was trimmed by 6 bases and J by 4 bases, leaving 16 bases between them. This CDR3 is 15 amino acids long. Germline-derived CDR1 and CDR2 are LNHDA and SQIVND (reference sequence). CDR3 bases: TGTGCCAGTAGGGGGGGGGAACAGTTAAATCAGCCCCAGCATTTT. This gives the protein CASRGGEQLNQPQHF.

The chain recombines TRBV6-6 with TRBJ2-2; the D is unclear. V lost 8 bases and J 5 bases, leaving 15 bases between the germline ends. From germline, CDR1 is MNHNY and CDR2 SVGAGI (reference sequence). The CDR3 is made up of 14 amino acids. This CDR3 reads CASRSQSWTGELFF. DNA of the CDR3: TGTGCCAGCCGTTCCCAGTCGTGGACCGGGGAGCTGTTTTTT.

CDR3 sequence: CASSFWTDSYEQYF. The CDR3 DNA reads as TGCGCCAGCAGCTTCTGGACAGATTCCTACGAGCAGTACTTC. J is TRBJ2-7 and V is TRBV5-1; possibly TRBD1 for D (6 bases). The germline V gene has CDR1 SGHRS and CDR2 YFSETQ. This CDR3 contains 14 residues. V dropped 2 bases and J dropped 1 base, with 10 bases sitting between them.

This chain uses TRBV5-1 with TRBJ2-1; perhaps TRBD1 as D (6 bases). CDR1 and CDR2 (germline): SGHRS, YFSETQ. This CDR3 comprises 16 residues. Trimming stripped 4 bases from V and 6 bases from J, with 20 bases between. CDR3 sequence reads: CASSPKGEPTFNEQFF. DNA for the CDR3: TGCGCCAGCAGCCCGAAGGGGGAACCGACCTTCAATGAGCAGTTCTTC.

As DNA, the CDR3 is TGTGCCAGTAGTATAGGACAGCCTCCCTACGAGCAGTACTTC. This encodes CASSIGQPPYEQYF. The V gene is TRBV19, the J gene TRBJ2-7; tentatively, D is TRBD1 (5 bases). V lost 1 base and J 2 bases, leaving 9 bases between the germline ends. Germline V CDR1 and CDR2: LNHDA, SQIVND (reference sequence). This CDR3 region has 14 residues. The full variable domain, in which reference TRBV19 and TRBJ2-7 provide the parts outside the CDR3, is DGGITQSPKYLFRKEGQNVTLSCEQNLNHDAMYWYRQDPGQGLRLIYYSQIVNDFQKGDIAEGYSVSREKKESFPLTVTSAQKNPTAFYLCASSIGQPPYEQYFGPGTRLTVT.

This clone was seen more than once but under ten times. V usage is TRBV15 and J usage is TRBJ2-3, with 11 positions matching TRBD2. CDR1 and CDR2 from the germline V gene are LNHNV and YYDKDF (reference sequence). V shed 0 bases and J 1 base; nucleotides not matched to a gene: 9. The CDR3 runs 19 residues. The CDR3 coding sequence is TGTGCCACCAGCAGAGATCAGCGCGGTAGCGGGGGGGGCACAGATACGCAGTATTTT. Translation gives CATSRDQRGSGGGTDTQYF.

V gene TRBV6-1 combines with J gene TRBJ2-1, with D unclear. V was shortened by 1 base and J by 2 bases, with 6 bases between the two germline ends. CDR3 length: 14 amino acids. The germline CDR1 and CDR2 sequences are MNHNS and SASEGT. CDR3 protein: CASSEVGAYNEQFF. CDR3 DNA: TGTGCCAGCAGTGAAGTCGGTGCCTACAATGAGCAGTTCTTC.

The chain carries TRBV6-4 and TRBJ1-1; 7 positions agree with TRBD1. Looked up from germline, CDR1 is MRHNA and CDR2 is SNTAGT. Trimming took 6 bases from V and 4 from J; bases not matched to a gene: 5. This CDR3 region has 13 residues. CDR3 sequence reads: CASSRSGGTEAFF. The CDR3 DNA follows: TGTGCCAGCAGCCGGTCAGGGGGCACTGAAGCTTTCTTT.